This T cell receptor beta chain derives from a study of blood T cell repertoires in COVID-19. Study as a whole: Sites across the United States, Italy and Spain contributed samples from acute and convalescent COVID-19. PBMCs, B-cell-depleted T cells, or T cells provided the cDNA or gDNA that made up the material.

In the authors' workflow: Nucleated cell counts were estimated from reference gene primer amplification. Here immunoSEQ multiplex PCR was the method, and the copy in TCRdb shows in-frame clones only, minus some. For V, J and clone size, that table is used; D and trimming come from the DNA. Here the sample spans about 63,000 clones, about nine tenths being singletons. Material: peripheral blood. The TCR sequence derives from a man in his fifties or sixties with active COVID-19.

Here the CDR3 DNA reads TGTGCCAGCAGCTTTTCCGGGACTAGCGGATACAATGAGCAGTTCTTC. Amino acids: CASSFSGTSGYNEQFF. J is TRBJ2-1 and V is TRBV11-3; 11 bases are shared with TRBD2. CDR3 size: 16 residues. The germline V gene has CDR1 SGHNT and CDR2 YENEEA. V was clipped by 3 bases and J by 4 bases; unmatched bases: 5.